Listed below are T cell receptor beta chains from one sample, sequenced in a study of blood T cells in healthy people across ages. One entry per CDR3 protein results from TCRdb running MiXCR on the 5' RACE reads. The table lists around 990,000 distinct CDR3 sequences, under 40% of them singletons, with around 14% in the top ten. The specimen sequenced was blood. These receptor sequences come from a young man in good health. CDR3s include the opening cysteine and the closing phenylalanine or tryptophan. The D gene is left open where the match is weak. Rows may omit the clone size; those that give it use once, few, many or a size class.

TRBV11-2,TRBD2,TRBJ2-1,-,TGTGCCAGCTTTTATAGCGGGGGGGTCGGCAATGAGCAGTTCTTC,CASFYSGGVGNEQFF
TRBV7-9,TRBD2,TRBJ2-4,-,TGTGCCAGCAGCTCCTACCGGACTAGCGGGGGAAACATTCAGTACTTC,CASSSYRTSGGNIQYF
TRBV10-3,-,TRBJ1-6,-,TGTGCCATCAGTGAGTCTACGGGATCGCTGAATTCACCCCTCCACTTT,CAISESTGSLNSPLHF
TRBV14,-,TRBJ2-7,few,TGTGCCAGCAGCCAAGAAGCTCCCTTAACCACTACGAGGCAGTACTTC,CASSQEAPLTTTRQYF
TRBV5-5,-,TRBJ2-1,many,TGTGCCAGCAGCCGGGACGTATCCTACAATGAGCAGTTCTTC,CASSRDVSYNEQFF
TRBV7-9,TRBD1,TRBJ1-2,-,TGTGCCAGCAGCCTCACAGGGGGACTTAACTATGGCTACACCTTC,CASSLTGGLNYGYTF
TRBV9,-,TRBJ2-3,few,TGTGCCAGCAGCGAGGGCAGGGGTCGTCCCACAGATACGCAGTATTTT,CASSEGRGRPTDTQYF
TRBV5-4,TRBD1,TRBJ1-1,-,TGTGCCAGCAGCTTACAGGGGGGGTCCACTGAAGCTTTCTTT,CASSLQGGSTEAFF
TRBV5-6,TRBD1,TRBJ2-5,few,TGTGCCAGCAGCACCGGGACAGGGGATTTTAATGAGCAGTACTTC,CASSTGTGDFNEQYF
TRBV12-3/TRBV12-4,-,TRBJ2-3,many,TGTGCCAGCAGTTTAGTGGGTTTATTGCAGTATTTT,CASSLVGLLQYF
TRBV12-3/TRBV12-4,-,TRBJ1-1,-,TGTGCCAGCAGTTTGTTTTGGGGGGAAGCTTTCTTT,CASSLFWGEAFF
TRBV5-1,-,TRBJ2-1,-,TGCGCCAGCAGCTTCACCGGGAATCTACACAATGAGCAGTTCTTC,CASSFTGNLHNEQFF
TRBV27,TRBD1,TRBJ1-5,-,TGTGCCAGCAGTTTATCTGTTAGACAGGGTGGTCAGCCCCAGCATTTT,CASSLSVRQGGQPQHF
TRBV7-8,TRBD2,TRBJ2-1,-,TGTGCCAGCAGCGTCCCCGGGGGGGCTGGTAATGAGCAGTTCTTC,CASSVPGGAGNEQFF
TRBV7-2,-,TRBJ2-7,-,TGTGCCGGCAGCCAAAACCGGGACAAGACCTACGAGCAGTACTTC,CAGSQNRDKTYEQYF
TRBV9,-,TRBJ2-3,-,TGTGCCAGCAGCGTAGGGGCGGCCGGCACAGATACGCAGTATTTT,CASSVGAAGTDTQYF
TRBV10-2,-,TRBJ2-4,-,TGCGCCAGCAGTTCGGTGGGAAACATTCAGTACTTC,CASSSVGNIQYF
TRBV6-1,-,TRBJ1-1,-,TGTGCCAGCAGTGTGGGGATACGGGGGGACACTGAAGCTTTCTTT,CASSVGIRGDTEAFF
TRBV5-1,-,TRBJ2-5,few,TGCGCCAGCAGCATAAGCGGTCCAGTCAGACAAGAGACCCAGTACTTC,CASSISGPVRQETQYF
TRBV6-2/TRBV6-3,-,TRBJ2-3,-,TGTGCCAGCAGTTACTCGACAACTGTGAACACAGATACGCAGTATTTT,CASSYSTTVNTDTQYF
TRBV19,-,TRBJ1-2,-,TGTGCCAGGAGTACCCAGGAGGGCTATGGCTACACCTTC,CARSTQEGYGYTF
TRBV3-1,TRBD1,TRBJ1-6,-,TGTGCCAGCAGCCGGACAGGGGGGGATAATTCACCCCTCCACTTT,CASSRTGGDNSPLHF
TRBV4-1,-,TRBJ2-2,-,TGCGCCAGCAGCCTGACCGACGTGGGGGAATACACCGGGGAGCTGTTTTTT,CASSLTDVGEYTGELFF
TRBV11-2,TRBD2,TRBJ2-5,few,TGTGCCAGCAGCTTAGGGGTTGCGCGGGGGGGCCAAGAGACCCAGTACTTC,CASSLGVARGGQETQYF
TRBV3-1,TRBD1,TRBJ2-4,few,TGTGCCAGCAGCCCCCGGGACAGGGGAAACATTCAGTACTTC,CASSPRDRGNIQYF
TRBV14,-,TRBJ2-1,few,TGTGCCAGCAGCCTGTACGTGGGGGATGAGCAGTTCTTC,CASSLYVGDEQFF
TRBV7-9,-,TRBJ1-2,-,TGTGCCAGCAGCTTTTCAGACAGGGGCTACACCTTC,CASSFSDRGYTF
TRBV2,-,TRBJ2-3,-,TGTGCCGAGGGCGAGGGGACTAGCACAGATACGCAGTATTTT,CAEGEGTSTDTQYF
TRBV20-1,-,TRBJ2-5,few,TGCAGTGCTAGAGATCATCGTGGGATCGACAATGAGCAGTACTTC,CSARDHRGIDNEQYF
TRBV3-1,-,TRBJ2-3,-,TGTGCCAGCAGCTATCTAGCTTTAGATACGCAGTATTTT,CASSYLALDTQYF
TRBV6-2/TRBV6-3,-,TRBJ1-4,few,TGTGCCAGCAGTTACTCTATCGACACTTCGGGGGAAAAACTGTTTTTT,CASSYSIDTSGEKLFF
TRBV28,-,TRBJ2-5,few,TGTGCCAGCAGTTTATTTTCGGTCCTAGAGACCCAGTACTTC,CASSLFSVLETQYF
TRBV27,-,TRBJ2-3,-,TGTGCCAGCAGTTTAAAGCAGGGGGGACCCACAGATACGCAGTATTTT,CASSLKQGGPTDTQYF
TRBV7-9,-,TRBJ1-1,-,TGTGCCAGCACCCCTTCAGGGGTGGTTCGGACTGAAGCTTTCTTT,CASTPSGVVRTEAFF
TRBV5-1,-,TRBJ2-5,-,TGCGCCAGCAGAACCACAGGGAGTTTGGGCGAGACCCAGTACTTC,CASRTTGSLGETQYF
TRBV12-3/TRBV12-4,TRBD1,TRBJ1-5,many,TGTGCCAGCAGTTTGGGACAGGGCAATAGCAATCAGCCCCAGCATTTT,CASSLGQGNSNQPQHF
TRBV6-1,-,TRBJ1-1,few,TGTGCCAGCAGTGACAGGACGTCTGGAACTGAAGCTTTCTTT,CASSDRTSGTEAFF
TRBV12-3/TRBV12-4,TRBD1,TRBJ1-2,few,TGTGCCAGCAGTCCAGGGACAGCGGCCTATGGCTACACCTTC,CASSPGTAAYGYTF
TRBV20-1,-,TRBJ1-2,few,TGCAGTGCTTGGACATATGGCTACACCTTC,CSAWTYGYTF
TRBV5-1,TRBD1,TRBJ2-7,few,TGCGCCAGCAGCTTGGAACCGGAGACAGGGGGCTACGAGCAGTACTTC,CASSLEPETGGYEQYF
TRBV5-1,TRBD1,TRBJ1-1,-,TGCGCCAGCAGCTTGGCGGCAGGGGGAAGAATGAACACTGAAGCTTTCTTT,CASSLAAGGRMNTEAFF